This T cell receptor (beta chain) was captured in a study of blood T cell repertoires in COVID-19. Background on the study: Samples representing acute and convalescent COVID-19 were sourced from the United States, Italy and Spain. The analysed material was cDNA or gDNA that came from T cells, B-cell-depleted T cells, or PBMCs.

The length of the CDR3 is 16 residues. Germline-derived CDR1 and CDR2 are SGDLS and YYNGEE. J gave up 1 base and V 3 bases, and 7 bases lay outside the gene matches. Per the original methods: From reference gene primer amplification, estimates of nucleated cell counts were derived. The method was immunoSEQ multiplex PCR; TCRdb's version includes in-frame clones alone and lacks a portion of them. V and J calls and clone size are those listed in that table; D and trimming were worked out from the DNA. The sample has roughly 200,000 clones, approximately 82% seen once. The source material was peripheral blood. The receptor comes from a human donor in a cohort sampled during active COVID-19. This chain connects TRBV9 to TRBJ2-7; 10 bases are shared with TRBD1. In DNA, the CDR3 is TGTGCCAGCAGCGCTGACAGGGGGCGCGGGTCCTACGAGCAGTACTTC. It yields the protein CASSADRGRGSYEQYF.